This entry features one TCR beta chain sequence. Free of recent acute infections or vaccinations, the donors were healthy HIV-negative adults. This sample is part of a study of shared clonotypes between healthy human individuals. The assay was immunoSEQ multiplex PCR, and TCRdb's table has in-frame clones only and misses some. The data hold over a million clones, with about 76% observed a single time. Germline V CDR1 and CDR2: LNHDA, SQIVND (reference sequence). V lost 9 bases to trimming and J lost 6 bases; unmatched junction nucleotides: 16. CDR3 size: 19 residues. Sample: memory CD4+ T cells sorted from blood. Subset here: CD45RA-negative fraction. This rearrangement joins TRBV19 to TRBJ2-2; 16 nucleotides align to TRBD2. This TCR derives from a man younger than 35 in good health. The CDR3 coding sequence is TGTGCCAGCCGGTCTCGTCCCGGGACTAGCGGGAGGGCCCCCGGGGAGCTGTTTTTT. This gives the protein CASRSRPGTSGRAPGELFF.